This TCR beta chain was captured in a study of post-analysis software for immune sequencing data. With regard to this clonotype: Its antigen is still unknown.

Overall study results and limits: A significant reduction in normalized Chao1 diversity was observed in multiple sclerosis patients versus controls. Comparison of patients with controls showed four or five TRBV segments more frequent in patients, TRBV5-6, TRBV5-1 and TRBV20-1 among them.

Incorporated into the TCR beta cDNA libraries were unique molecular identifiers, which served to reduce PCR and sequencing biases. A population of about 1 to 11 million T cells gave rise to about 500,000 cDNA molecules. Each CDR3 protein gets one entry after TCRdb re-called the PCR reads with MiXCR. This sample carries roughly 800,000 distinct CDR3 sequences, under 60% of them seen once, and the ten largest clones take approximately 4.4%. Germline V gene lookup returns CDR1 SQVTM and CDR2 ANQGSEA. This CDR3 is 12 amino acids long. Trimming left V 5 bases short and J 3 bases short, with 11 bases between.

This clonotype was obtained from a girl between 5 and 17 years old with multiple sclerosis. The V gene is TRBV29-1, the J gene TRBJ2-7; D might be TRBD2 (5 bases). The source material was blood. The CDR3 here is CSVSGSFYEQYF. For the CDR3, the DNA is TGCAGCGTTAGTGGGAGTTTCTACGAGCAGTACTTC.